This TCR beta chain was observed in a study of blood T cell repertoires in COVID-19. The wider study: Sources were T cells, B-cell-depleted T cells, or PBMCs; the material itself was cDNA or gDNA.

This table comes from immunoSEQ multiplex PCR, and its TCRdb copy is limited to in-frame clones, with some not included. The repertoire holds about 220,000 clones, about nine tenths seen once, with less than 4.5% in the top ten. The study recruited people aged about 18 to 90 years across under 25 US areas. Participants' reported clinical history set cohort assignment. What was sequenced was PBMCs or T cells enriched from blood (not recorded which). The TCR originated in a woman aged 35 to 49 with acute COVID-19.

The CDR3 DNA sequence: TGTGCCAGCAGCGTCGCCGGGACAGGGTATGAGACGCAGTATTTT. It encodes CASSVAGTGYETQYF. This chain uses TRBV7-3 with TRBJ2-3, with 9 bases that match TRBD1. The length of the CDR3 is 15 residues. Trimming removed 5 bases from V and 9 bases from J; junction bases left unmatched: 12. Germline CDR1 and CDR2: SGHTA and FQGTGA.